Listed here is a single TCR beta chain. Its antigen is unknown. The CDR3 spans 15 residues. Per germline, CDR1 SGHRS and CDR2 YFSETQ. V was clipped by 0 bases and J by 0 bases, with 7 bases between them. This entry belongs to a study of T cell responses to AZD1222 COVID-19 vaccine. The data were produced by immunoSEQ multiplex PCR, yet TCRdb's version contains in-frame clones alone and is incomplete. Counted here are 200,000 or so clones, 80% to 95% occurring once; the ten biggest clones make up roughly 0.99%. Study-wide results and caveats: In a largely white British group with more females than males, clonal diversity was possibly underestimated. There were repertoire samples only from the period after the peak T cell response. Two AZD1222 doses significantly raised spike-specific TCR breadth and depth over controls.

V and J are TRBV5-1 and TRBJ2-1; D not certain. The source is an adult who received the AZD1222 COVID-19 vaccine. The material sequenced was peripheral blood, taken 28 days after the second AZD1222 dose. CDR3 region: CASSLDGSSYNEQFF. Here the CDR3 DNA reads TGCGCCAGCAGCTTGGATGGTAGCTCCTACAATGAGCAGTTCTTC.